These 27 T cell receptor beta chains were all obtained from the same sample, sequenced in a study of CD8 T cells in ankylosing spondylitis. Study-level findings and limits: Blood from ankylosing spondylitis patients appeared to carry a characteristic eight-variant TCR beta motif.

Which antigens these TCRs recognize remains unknown. TCRdb re-analysed the 5' RACE reads in MiXCR, keeping a single row per CDR3 protein. The sample comprises around 430,000 distinct CDR3 sequences, about 15% of which are singletons, and just over 1% rests with the top ten. What was sequenced was blood, either unsorted or a sorted T cell fraction (not recorded which). The receptor source for this set is a male donor with ankylosing spondylitis.

The V call is TRBV9, the J call TRBJ1-2; D might be TRBD1 (5 bases). Germline CDR1 is SGDLS and CDR2 is YYNGEE. Deletions cut 4 bases from V and 0 bases from J, with 13 bases between. CDR3 length equals 15 residues. This CDR3 reads CASSPADRANYGYTF. The CDR3 DNA sequence: TGTGCCAGCAGCCCAGCTGACAGAGCTAACTATGGCTACACCTTC.

The chain has TRBV20-1 and TRBJ2-3, with TRBD2 matching 8 bases. J lost 6 bases, V lost 6 bases, and 17 bases had no gene match. Germline lookup yields CDR1 DFQATT and CDR2 SNEGSKA (reference sequence). The CDR3 totals 16 residues. DNA of the CDR3: TGCAGTGCCCCTCGGAGTAGCGGGATCCGGCGGGATACGCAGTATTTT. The encoded protein is CSAPRSSGIRRDTQYF.

The J gene is TRBJ2-7, the V gene TRBV20-1, with D maybe TRBD1 (5 bases). The CDR3 totals 14 residues. Germline CDR1 DFQATT, CDR2 SNEGSKA (reference sequence). V was shortened by 5 bases and J by 2 bases, with 16 bases between the two germline ends. CDR3 DNA sequence: TGCAGTGCTTCCCAGGGTAGCCCCCCCTACGAGCAGTACTTC. The encoded protein is CSASQGSPPYEQYF.

The V call is TRBV2, the J call TRBJ1-5, with no clear D. The CDR3 consists of 13 residues. Per the germline V gene, CDR1 is SNHLY and CDR2 is FYNNEI. Trimming cost V 6 bases and J 6 bases, with 12 bases left between them. The CDR3 reads CASSATGGQPQHF. CDR3 nucleotides: TGTGCCAGCAGCGCTACGGGAGGTCAGCCCCAGCATTTT.

This rearrangement joins TRBV9 to TRBJ1-6; D is unresolved. CDR1 and CDR2 from the germline V gene are SGDLS and YYNGEE. Trimming removed 4 bases from V and 10 bases from J, with 12 bases in between. This CDR3 contains 13 residues. The chain's CDR3 is CASSPDRESPLHF. CDR3 DNA sequence: TGTGCCAGCAGCCCAGACCGGGAGTCACCCCTCCACTTT.

This clonotype was seen only a few times. The chain joins TRBV12-3 or TRBV12-4 to TRBJ2-1; perhaps TRBD2 as D (5 bases). The CDR3 loop spans 15 amino acids. V was cut by 5 bases and J by 3 bases, with 14 bases left in between. The CDR3 DNA reads TGTGCCAGCAGTCCCGGTAATCGGGACTACAATGAGCAGTTCTTC. Its translation is CASSPGNRDYNEQFF.

The table lists this clonotype with many counts. The V gene is TRBV5-1, the J gene TRBJ2-2, with 9 bases that match TRBD1. Unmatched junction bases numbered 1, after V lost 3 bases and J lost 4 bases. Germline CDR1 and CDR2: SGHRS and YFSETQ. The CDR3 has 14 amino acids. CDR3 DNA: TGCGCCAGCAGCTGGACAGGGGTCACCGGGGAGCTGTTTTTT. Protein: CASSWTGVTGELFF.

In its sample, this clonotype was seen a few times. V is TRBV3-1 and J is TRBJ2-7; D is possibly TRBD1 (5 bases). The CDR3 covers 12 residues. Looked up from germline, CDR1 is LGHDT and CDR2 is YNNKEL (reference sequence). The V end lost 3 bases, the J end lost 6 bases, and 9 bases lay between the germline ends. The CDR3 DNA follows: TGTGCCAGCAGCCAGGGCAGGGTCGAGCAGTACTTC. It encodes CASSQGRVEQYF.

A note on this clonotype: One junction end does not reproduce the germline sequence, and a read error may be involved. The rearrangement links TRBV30 to TRBJ2-1; TRBD2 agrees at 10 bases. The CDR3 consists of 13 residues. Germline CDR1 is GTSNPN and CDR2 is SVGIG (reference sequence). CDR3 protein: CAWSLAGGFEKFF. In DNA form, the CDR3 reads TGTGCCTGGAGTTTAGCGGGGGGTTTTGAGAAGTTCTTC.

This clonotype came up many times. The chain combines TRBV12-3 or TRBV12-4 with TRBJ2-3, with D perhaps being TRBD1 or TRBD2 (6 bases each). The CDR3 is 15 residues long. Trimming cost V 5 bases and J 2 bases, with 14 bases left between them. The CDR3 nucleotides read TGTGCCAGCAGTCGTAGGGGGGAGGTCACAGATACGCAGTATTTT. It yields the protein CASSRRGEVTDTQYF.

The gene calls are TRBV5-1 and TRBJ2-3; D gene uncertain. The V gene lost 1 base and the J gene lost 4 bases, with 13 bases spanning the gap. The germline gives CDR1 SGHRS, CDR2 YFSETQ. The CDR3 extends over 15 amino acids. The CDR3 spells CASSLSDPRADTQYF. The CDR3 DNA follows: TGCGCCAGCAGCTTGTCGGACCCCCGGGCAGATACGCAGTATTTT.

The chain links TRBV30 to TRBJ1-6; 10 bases are shared with TRBD1. The CDR3 has 16 amino acids. Germline V lookup: CDR1 GTSNPN, CDR2 SVGIG (reference sequence). The trim removed 3 bases at V and 1 base at J, leaving 3 bases unmatched. Here the CDR3 reads CAWRADRGSYNSPLHF. Written as DNA, the CDR3 is TGTGCCTGGAGGGCGGACAGGGGGTCCTATAATTCACCCCTCCACTTT.

CDR3 nucleotide sequence: TGCAGTGCTAGCGACCCTGGGGGTAACACTGAAGCTTTCTTT. This codes for CSASDPGGNTEAFF. V and J are TRBV20-1 and TRBJ1-1; D might be TRBD1 (5 bases). The CDR3 has 14 residues. V lost 3 bases, J lost 2 bases, and 13 bases lay in between. CDR1 DFQATT and CDR2 SNEGSKA come from the germline V gene (reference sequence).

This clonotype was counted only a few times. The chain combines TRBV30 with TRBJ2-7; the D gene is possibly TRBD1 (6 bases). With 4 bases removed from V and 1 base from J, the gap between germline ends came to 11 bases. Germline lookup yields CDR1 GTSNPN and CDR2 SVGIG (reference sequence). This CDR3 region has 13 residues. This chain's CDR3 is CAWTTDSSYEQYF. As DNA, the CDR3 is TGTGCCTGGACAACGGACAGTTCCTACGAGCAGTACTTC.

This clonotype was observed many times. This rearrangement joins TRBV5-1 to TRBJ2-2; D is possibly TRBD2 (6 bases). Germline values: CDR1 SGHRS, CDR2 YFSETQ. The V end lost 6 bases, the J end lost 2 bases, and 11 bases lay between the germline ends. The CDR3 sequence is 14 residues long. The CDR3 coding sequence is TGCGCCAGCAATAGCGGAGCCAACACCGGGGAGCTGTTTTTT. Residues: CASNSGANTGELFF.

CDR3 DNA sequence: TGTGCCAGCAGTTCCTCTAGAGCCAAATATCATGGCTACACCTTC. This translates into CASSSSRAKYHGYTF. The V and J genes are TRBV11-2 and TRBJ1-2; D is unresolved. From germline, CDR1 is SGHAT and CDR2 FQNNGV. The CDR3 extends over 15 amino acids. V was pared by 6 bases and J by 6 bases, with 20 bases between. Full variable domain (remainder filled in from reference TRBV11-2 and TRBJ1-2): EAGVAQSPRYKIIEKRQSVAFWCNPISGHATLYWYQQILGQGPKLLIQFQNNGVVDDSQLPKDRFSAERLKGVDSTLKIQPAKLEDSAVYLCASSSSRAKYHGYTFGSGTRLTVV.

This clonotype was detected only a few times. The V call is TRBV6-1, the J call TRBJ1-2, with a possible D match to TRBD1 (6 bases). This CDR3 spans 15 amino acids. V was pared by 0 bases and J by 4 bases, with 12 bases between. Germline-derived CDR1 and CDR2 are MNHNS and SASEGT. The CDR3 nucleotides read TGTGCCAGCAGTGAAGCGGGAGGACAGCTCTATGGCTACACCTTC. It translates to CASSEAGGQLYGYTF.

The CDR3 loop reads CASTPWGGTYEQYF. In DNA, the CDR3 is TGTGCCAGCACCCCGTGGGGGGGTACCTACGAGCAGTACTTC. The chain combines TRBV7-8 with TRBJ2-7; 7 positions agree with TRBD2. The CDR3 is made up of 14 amino acids. Germline-derived CDR1 and CDR2 are SGHVS and FQNEAQ. V lost 7 bases, J lost 2 bases, and 8 bases stayed unmatched.

The chain couples TRBV29-1 to TRBJ1-2; the D is unclear. The V end lost 6 bases, the J end lost 0 bases, and 11 bases lay between the germline ends. The CDR3 covers 13 residues. CDR1 and CDR2 from the germline V gene are SQVTM and ANQGSEA. CDR3 loop: CSVAPKANYGYTF. The CDR3 nucleotides are TGCAGCGTCGCTCCAAAAGCTAACTATGGCTACACCTTC.

The rearrangement links TRBV7-2 to TRBJ2-7; 8 nucleotides align to TRBD2. The CDR3 totals 15 residues. Trimming cost V 5 bases and J 0 bases; bases outside gene matches: 6. CDR1 and CDR2 (germline): SGHTA, FQGNSA. Here the CDR3 DNA reads TGTGCCAGCAGCCGAGCGGGAGTGAACTCCTACGAGCAGTACTTC. Translating it yields CASSRAGVNSYEQYF.

This chain uses TRBV27 with TRBJ2-3, with a weak D call TRBD2 (6 bases). The CDR3 sequence is 15 residues long. CDR1 MNHEY and CDR2 SMNVEV come from the germline V gene (reference sequence). V was pared by 5 bases and J by 3 bases, with 15 bases between. CDR3 coding DNA: TGTGCCAGCAGTAGAAAGGGAGGTGCTACAGATACGCAGTATTTT. Residues: CASSRKGGATDTQYF.

This clonotype was observed a few times. The chain uses TRBV27 and TRBJ1-2; D is perhaps TRBD1 (5 bases). V lost 4 bases to trimming and J lost 1 base, with 13 bases between them. CDR1 and CDR2 from the germline V gene are MNHEY and SMNVEV (reference sequence). The CDR3 spans 15 residues. Here the CDR3 reads CASSSPGTGNYGYTF. CDR3 nucleotides: TGTGCCAGCAGTTCACCCGGGACGGGTAACTATGGCTACACCTTC.

V gene TRBV2 combines with J gene TRBJ1-1, with D possibly being TRBD1 (5 bases). V was cut by 1 base and J by 1 base, with 7 bases left in between. The CDR3 spans 14 residues. Germline loops: CDR1 SNHLY, CDR2 FYNNEI. The CDR3 nucleotides are TGTGCCAGCAGTGAAGAAACAGGGAACACTGAAGCTTTCTTT. Translated, it gives CASSEETGNTEAFF.

The rearrangement joins TRBV15 to TRBJ2-5; 8 positions agree with TRBD2. The CDR3 consists of 18 residues. V trimming: 1 base; J trimming: 2 bases; junction bases outside the gene matches: 12. Germline V gene sequence: CDR1 LNHNV, CDR2 YYDKDF (reference sequence). The CDR3 DNA reads as TGTGCCACCAGCAGAGTAGGGAGGGCGCGGGGGGCTCAAGAGACCCAGTACTTC. This translates into CATSRVGRARGAQETQYF.

As regards this clonotype: No conserved phenylalanine or tryptophan is present at the end of the CDR3, so a read error is the likely explanation. V and J are TRBV5-1 and TRBJ1-1; D is undetermined. The V end lost 1 base, the J end lost 1 base, and 5 bases lay between the germline ends. This CDR3 has 13 amino acids. Per germline, CDR1 SGHRS and CDR2 YFSETQ. CDR3 sequence reads: CASSLTANTEAFL. Written as DNA, the CDR3 is TGCGCCAGCAGCTTGACAGCGAACACTGAAGCTTTCTTG.

This clonotype was counted a few times. V gene TRBV5-1 combines with J gene TRBJ1-1; D ambiguous. The V end was cut by 6 bases, the J end by 1 base, with 10 bases between. The length of the CDR3 is 13 residues. Germline loops: CDR1 SGHRS, CDR2 YFSETQ. This CDR3 reads CASKERQNTEAFF. Here the CDR3 DNA reads TGCGCCAGCAAGGAAAGGCAGAACACTGAAGCTTTCTTT. Filled out from reference TRBV5-1 and TRBJ1-1, the complete variable domain reads KAGVTQTPRYLIKTRGQQVTLSCSPISGHRSVSWYQQTPGQGLQFLFEYFSETQRNKGNFPGRFSGRQFSNSRSEMNVSTLELGDSALYLCASKERQNTEAFFGQGTRLTVV.

This chain uses TRBV20-1 with TRBJ2-7, with a weak D call TRBD2 (5 bases). CDR3 size: 12 residues. V was pared by 1 base and J by 6 bases, with 10 bases between. The germline V gene encodes CDR1 DFQATT and CDR2 SNEGSKA (reference sequence). Written as DNA, the CDR3 is TGCAGTGCTAGAGGGACTGAGTTCGAGCAGTACTTC. Encoded protein: CSARGTEFEQYF.